This paragraph covers one T cell receptor beta chain sequence. The antigen is undetermined. This entry belongs to a study of T cells after yellow fever vaccination. Study-level background: With SMART-Seq v4 Ultra Low Input, the fractions containing low cell numbers were prepared.

Each CDR3 protein is one row after TCRdb ran MiXCR on the 5' RACE reads. The sample includes 450,000 to 600,000 distinct CDR3 sequences, about a sixth seen only once; the top ten take around 16%. Study-wide points: Post-booster samples contained most primary-vaccination clones (approximately 95% CD4, 70% to 90% CD8). The CD4 compartment and the CD8 compartment contained a small share of clonotypes in common. When the response was secondary, it was weaker but reached its peak faster, day 5 versus 15.

The TCR was taken from a man aged 18 to 30 who received the YFV17D yellow fever vaccine. Specimen: PBMCs, collected 4 to 6 days after the first yellow fever vaccination.

CDR3: CASSQGAGPYEAFF. In DNA form, the CDR3 reads TGCGCCAGCAGCCAAGGGGCAGGGCCCTATGAAGCTTTCTTT. The V call is TRBV4-3, the J call TRBJ1-1; D might be TRBD1 (5 bases). The CDR3 runs to 14 residues. CDR1 and CDR2 (germline): LGHNA, YSLEER. The ends were cut back, 1 base at V and 7 bases at J, with 13 bases in the middle.